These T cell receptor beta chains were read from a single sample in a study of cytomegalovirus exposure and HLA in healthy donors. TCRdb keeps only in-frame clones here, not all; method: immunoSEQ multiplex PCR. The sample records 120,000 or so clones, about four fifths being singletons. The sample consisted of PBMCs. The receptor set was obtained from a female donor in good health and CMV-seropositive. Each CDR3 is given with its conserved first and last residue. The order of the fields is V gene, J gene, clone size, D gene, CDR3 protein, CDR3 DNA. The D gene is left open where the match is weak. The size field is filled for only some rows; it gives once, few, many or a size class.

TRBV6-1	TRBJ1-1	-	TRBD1	CASSNPAGGTEAFF	TGTGCCAGTTCCAATCCTGCAGGGGGCACTGAAGCTTTCTTT
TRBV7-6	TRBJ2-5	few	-	CASSPTSQETQYF	TGTGCCAGCAGCCCGACTTCCCAAGAGACCCAGTACTTC
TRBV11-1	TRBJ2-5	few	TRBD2	CASSLGATGGSTQYF	TGTGCCAGCAGCTTAGGGGCTACCGGGGGGTCGACCCAGTACTTC
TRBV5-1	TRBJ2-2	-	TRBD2	CASSAASGGVTNTGELFF	TGCGCCAGCAGCGCTGCTTCGGGGGGAGTAACGAACACCGGGGAGCTGTTTTTT
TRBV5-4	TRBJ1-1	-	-	CASSLPQAAEAFF	TGTGCCAGCAGCTTGCCACAGGCCGCGGAAGCTTTCTTT
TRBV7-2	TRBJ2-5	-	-	CASSLARETQYF	TGTGCCAGCAGCCTGGCGAGGGAGACCCAGTACTTC
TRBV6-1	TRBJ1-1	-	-	CASRLAGNTEAFF	TGTGCCAGCAGGCTAGCAGGGAACACTGAAGCTTTCTTT
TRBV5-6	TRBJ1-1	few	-	CASSMAGTTEAFF	TGTGCCAGCAGTATGGCAGGTACCACTGAAGCTTTCTTT
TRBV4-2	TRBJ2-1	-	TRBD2	CASSQAPGTSGGAIHIEQFF	TGTGCCAGCAGCCAAGCCCCCGGGACTAGCGGGGGGGCGATACACATTGAGCAGTTCTTC
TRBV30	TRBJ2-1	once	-	CAWSVSWKGEQFF	TGTGCCTGGAGCGTTTCCTGGAAGGGGGAGCAGTTCTTC
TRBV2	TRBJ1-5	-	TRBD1	CASSGQGLGQPQHF	TGTGCCAGCAGTGGACAGGGGCTCGGGCAGCCCCAGCATTTT
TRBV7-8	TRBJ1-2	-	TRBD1	CASSSLQTGGVDGYTF	TGTGCCAGCAGCTCCCTTCAGACAGGGGGCGTCGATGGCTACACCTTC
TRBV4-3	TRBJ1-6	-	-	CASSQGDRGSPLHF	TGCGCCAGCAGCCAAGGGGATAGGGGTTCACCCCTCCACTTT
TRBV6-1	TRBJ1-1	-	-	CASIGGSTSEAFF	TGTGCCAGCATCGGAGGGAGTACCAGTGAAGCTTTCTTT
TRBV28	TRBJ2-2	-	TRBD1	CASSRTGTGGTGELFF	TGTGCCAGCAGCCGTACCGGGACAGGGGGCACCGGGGAGCTGTTTTTT
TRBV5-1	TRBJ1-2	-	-	CASTLDGGGLGYTF	TGCGCCAGCACCCTAGACGGCGGGGGCTTAGGCTACACCTTC
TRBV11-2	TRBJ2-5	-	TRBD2	CASRLAGGRGTQYF	TGTGCCAGCAGACTAGCGGGGGGCCGGGGGACCCAGTACTTC
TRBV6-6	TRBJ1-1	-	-	CASSYTVNTEAFF	TGTGCCAGCAGTTACACGGTGAACACTGAAGCTTTCTTT
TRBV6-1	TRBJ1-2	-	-	CASSEPPGYGYTF	TGTGCCAGCAGTGAACCCCCAGGATATGGCTACACCTTC
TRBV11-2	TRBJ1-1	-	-	CASSQGRGNTEAFF	TGTGCCAGCAGCCAAGGTCGGGGGAACACTGAAGCTTTCTTT
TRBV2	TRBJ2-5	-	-	CASRVGAGETQYF	TGTGCCAGCAGGGTGGGGGCAGGGGAGACCCAGTACTTC
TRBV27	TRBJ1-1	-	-	CASLSQGSSAFF	TGTGCCAGCTTAAGTCAGGGATCTTCGGCTTTCTTT
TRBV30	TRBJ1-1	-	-	CAWSVRGEAFF	TGTGCCTGGAGTGTACGGGGTGAAGCTTTCTTT
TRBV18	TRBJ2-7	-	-	CASSPKAGTSYEQYF	TGTGCCAGCTCACCAAAGGCGGGGACCTCCTACGAGCAGTACTTC
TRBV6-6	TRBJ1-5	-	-	CASSTIGGKGRVPQHF	TGTGCCAGCAGTACGATCGGTGGGAAGGGGAGGGTGCCCCAGCATTTT
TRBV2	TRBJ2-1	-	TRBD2	CASTRRGGIYNEQFF	TGTGCCAGCACTCGGCGCGGGGGAATATACAATGAGCAGTTCTTC
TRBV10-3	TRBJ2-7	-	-	CAIGRNLYEQYF	TGTGCCATTGGGAGGAATCTCTACGAGCAGTACTTC
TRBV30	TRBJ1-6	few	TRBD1	CAWSRQGGSPLHF	TGTGCCTGGAGTCGACAGGGGGGTTCACCCCTCCACTTT
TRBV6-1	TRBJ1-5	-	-	CASRQALNQPQHF	TGTGCCAGCCGGCAGGCCCTCAATCAGCCCCAGCATTTT
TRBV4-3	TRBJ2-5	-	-	CASSQTSGSFGETQYF	TGCGCCAGCAGCCAAACCTCCGGTAGTTTCGGTGAGACCCAGTACTTC
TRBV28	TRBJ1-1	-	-	CASTNSLEAFF	TGTGCCAGCACGAACAGCCTTGAAGCTTTCTTT
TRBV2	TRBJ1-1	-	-	CASSAGSRTLNTEAFF	TGTGCCAGCAGTGCCGGGAGTCGAACTTTGAACACTGAAGCTTTCTTT